A single sample gave rise to the 11 T cell receptor beta chains below, sequenced in a study of cytomegalovirus exposure and HLA in healthy donors. Primers for the PCR totalled 60 Vbeta and 13 Jbeta. This table comes from immunoSEQ multiplex PCR, and its TCRdb copy is limited to in-frame clones, with some not included. The repertoire holds about 110,000 clones, with approximately 80% as singletons. The specimen sequenced was PBMCs. Source of these receptors: a man aged 30-40 years in good health and CMV-seronegative.

This clone was observed a handful of times. The chain is built from TRBV4-3 and TRBJ2-1; D is ambiguous. V dropped 0 bases and J dropped 6 bases, with 9 bases sitting between them. Per the germline V gene, CDR1 is LGHNA and CDR2 is YSLEER. This CDR3 spans 14 amino acids. CDR3 bases: TGCGCCAGCAGCCAAGAGCCCCGAGGCAATGAGCAGTTCTTC. As protein: CASSQEPRGNEQFF.

The rearrangement uses TRBV5-6 and TRBJ2-2; D is perhaps TRBD2 (6 bases). The CDR3 length is 17 residues. V was shortened by 3 bases and J by 5 bases, with 20 bases between the two germline ends. Per the germline V gene, CDR1 is SGHDT and CDR2 is YYEEEE. The CDR3 DNA sequence: TGTGCCAGCAGCTGGAGCGGGTACTCCCGGAGAACCGGGGAGCTGTTTTTT. Its translation: CASSWSGYSRRTGELFF.

The chain links TRBV28 to TRBJ2-7, with 10 bases aligning to TRBD2. This CDR3 is 15 amino acids long. With V trimmed by 4 bases and J by 4 bases, 7 bases remained unmatched. The germline gives CDR1 MDHEN, CDR2 SYDVKM. The CDR3 nucleotides read TGTGCCAGCAGTTCCCCTAGCGGGAGTTCGTACGAGCAGTACTTC. Its translation: CASSSPSGSSYEQYF.

This clone was detected only once. The CDR3 DNA follows: TGTGCCAGCAGCCCTAATAGCGGGTTTTATGGCACCGGGGAGCTGTTTTTT. As protein: CASSPNSGFYGTGELFF. This sequence joins TRBV5-4 and TRBJ2-2; 7 bases fit TRBD2. CDR1 is SGHNT and CDR2 is YYREEE in the germline V gene (reference sequence). This CDR3 spans 17 amino acids. The ends lost 4 bases at V and 4 bases at J; junction bases unmatched: 13.

This chain uses TRBV30 with TRBJ1-1, with TRBD1 identical over 9 bases. There are 14 residues in the CDR3. Per germline, CDR1 GTSNPN and CDR2 SVGIG (reference sequence). Trimming at V came to 2 bases and at J to 5 bases, leaving 6 bases not matched to a gene. As DNA, the CDR3 is TGTGCCTGGAGTCCGGGACAGGGATTGACTGAAGCTTTCTTT. Protein sequence: CAWSPGQGLTEAFF.

The chain has TRBV9 and TRBJ2-2; D is perhaps TRBD2 (5 bases). Per germline, CDR1 SGDLS and CDR2 YYNGEE. The V gene lost 4 bases and the J gene lost 1 base, with 8 bases spanning the gap. The CDR3 contains 14 residues. The CDR3 DNA reads TGTGCCAGCAGCCACCGGGAGAACACCGGGGAGCTGTTTTTT. This translates into CASSHRENTGELFF.

The V and J genes are TRBV29-1 and TRBJ2-1; TRBD2 is a possible D gene (6 bases). Trimming left V 1 base short and J 7 bases short, with 14 bases between. Germline V gene lookup returns CDR1 SQVTM and CDR2 ANQGSEA. CDR3 length: 14 amino acids. The CDR3 DNA is TGCAGCGTTGAAGCCGGGGCCGGGGGTAATGAGCAGTTCTTC. This encodes CSVEAGAGGNEQFF.

The V call is TRBV27, the J call TRBJ2-1; 12 bases map to TRBD2. After removal of 6 bases from V and 0 bases from J, the junction contained 12 bases not matched to a gene. The CDR3 extends over 19 amino acids. Germline V CDR1 and CDR2: MNHEY, SMNVEV (reference sequence). This CDR3 reads CASRGGLAGGKSSYNEQFF. The CDR3 region has the DNA TGTGCCAGCAGGGGGGGTCTAGCGGGAGGGAAAAGCTCCTACAATGAGCAGTTCTTC.

The rearrangement joins TRBV6-5 to TRBJ1-2; TRBD1 might be the D (5 bases). CDR1 is MNHEY, CDR2 SVGAGI, per germline. The V and J ends lost 6 bases and 6 bases respectively, with 14 bases between them. The length of the CDR3 is 13 residues. Here the CDR3 reads CASSYRSGNGYTF. CDR3 bases: TGTGCCAGCAGCTACCGGTCAGGGAATGGCTACACCTTC.

The V call is TRBV7-2, the J call TRBJ2-2; 10 bases align to TRBD1. V trimming: 5 bases; J trimming: 1 base; junction bases outside the gene matches: 10. Germline V gene data show CDR1 as SGHTA and CDR2 as FQGNSA. The CDR3 is 18 amino acids. DNA of the CDR3: TGTGCCAGCAGCCCACCGGGACAGGGGATCTTGAACACCGGGGAGCTGTTTTTT. Translating it yields CASSPPGQGILNTGELFF.

This chain connects TRBV10-3 to TRBJ1-5; D unresolved. V dropped 4 bases and J dropped 7 bases, with 11 bases sitting between them. The CDR3 sequence is 13 residues long. CDR1 and CDR2 (germline): ENHRY, SYGVKD. CDR3 nucleotide sequence: TGTGCCATCAGTGTGGGTGAGGAACAGCCCCAGCATTTT. This sequence encodes CAISVGEEQPQHF.